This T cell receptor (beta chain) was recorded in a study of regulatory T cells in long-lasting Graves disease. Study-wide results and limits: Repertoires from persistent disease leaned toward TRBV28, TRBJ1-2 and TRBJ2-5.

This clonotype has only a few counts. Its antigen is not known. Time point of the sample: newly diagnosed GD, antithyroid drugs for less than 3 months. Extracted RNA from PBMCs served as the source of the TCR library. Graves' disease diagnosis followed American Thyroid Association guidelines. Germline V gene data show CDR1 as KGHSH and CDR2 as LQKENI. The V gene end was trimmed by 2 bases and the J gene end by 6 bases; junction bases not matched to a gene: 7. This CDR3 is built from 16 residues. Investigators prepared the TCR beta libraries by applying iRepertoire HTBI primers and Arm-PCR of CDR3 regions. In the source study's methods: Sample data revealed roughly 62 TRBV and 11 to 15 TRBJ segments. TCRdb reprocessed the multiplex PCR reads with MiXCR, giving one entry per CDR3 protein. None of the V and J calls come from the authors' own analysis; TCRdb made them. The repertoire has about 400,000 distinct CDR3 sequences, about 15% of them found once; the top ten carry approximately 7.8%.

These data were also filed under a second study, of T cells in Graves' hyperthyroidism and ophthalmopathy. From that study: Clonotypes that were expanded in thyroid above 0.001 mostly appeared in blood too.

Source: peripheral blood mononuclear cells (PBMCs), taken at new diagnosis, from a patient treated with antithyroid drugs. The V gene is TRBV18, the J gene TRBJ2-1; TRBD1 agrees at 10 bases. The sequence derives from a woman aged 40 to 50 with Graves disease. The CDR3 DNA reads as TGTGCCAGCTCACCATGGGGACAGGGGAGTCTCAATGAGCAGTTCTTC. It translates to CASSPWGQGSLNEQFF.